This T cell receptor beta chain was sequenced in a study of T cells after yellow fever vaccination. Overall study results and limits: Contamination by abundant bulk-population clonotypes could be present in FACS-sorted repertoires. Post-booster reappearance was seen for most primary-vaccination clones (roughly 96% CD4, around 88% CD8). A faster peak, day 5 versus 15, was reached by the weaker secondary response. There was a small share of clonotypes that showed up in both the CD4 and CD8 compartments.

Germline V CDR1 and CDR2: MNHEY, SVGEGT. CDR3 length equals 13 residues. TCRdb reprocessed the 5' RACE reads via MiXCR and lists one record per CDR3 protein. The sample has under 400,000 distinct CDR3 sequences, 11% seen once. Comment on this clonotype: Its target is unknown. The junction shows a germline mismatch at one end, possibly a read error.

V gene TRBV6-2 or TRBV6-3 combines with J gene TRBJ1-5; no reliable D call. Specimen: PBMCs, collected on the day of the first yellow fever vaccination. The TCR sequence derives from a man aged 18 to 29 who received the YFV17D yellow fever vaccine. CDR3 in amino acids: CASTPGWFQPRHF. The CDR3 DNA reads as TGTGCCAGCACCCCGGGTTGGTTTCAGCCCCGGCATTTT.